A single sample is the source of the 7 T cell receptor beta chains below, sequenced in a study of cytomegalovirus exposure and HLA in healthy donors. The primer mix had 60 Vbeta and 13 Jbeta primers. Using immunoSEQ multiplex PCR, the repertoire was profiled, and TCRdb retains in-frame clones only, with some absent. The sample lists fewer than 150,000 clones; around 80% were seen once. Input material: PBMCs. These receptors were collected from a male donor in good health and CMV-seronegative.

The V and J genes are TRBV7-9 and TRBJ1-4; D is ambiguous. The CDR3 is 13 residues long. V lost 4 bases, J lost 7 bases, and 10 bases lay in between. Per the germline V gene, CDR1 is SEHNR and CDR2 is FQNEAQ (reference sequence). The CDR3 sequence: CASSWRVGEKLFF. CDR3 DNA: TGTGCCAGCAGCTGGAGGGTGGGTGAAAAACTGTTTTTT.

The chain joins TRBV4-1 to TRBJ2-2; TRBD1 aligns across 9 bases. The ends lost 0 bases at V and 5 bases at J; junction bases unmatched: 7. The CDR3 length is 17 residues. Germline CDR1 is MGHRA and CDR2 is YSYEKL. The CDR3 sequence: CASSQESHRGPTGELFF. The CDR3 bases are TGCGCCAGCAGCCAAGAATCACACAGGGGGCCAACCGGGGAGCTGTTTTTT.

The rearrangement joins TRBV5-1 to TRBJ2-5; maybe TRBD2 (5 bases). The CDR3 covers 14 residues. From germline, CDR1 is SGHRS and CDR2 YFSETQ. V was cut by 5 bases and J by 5 bases, with 16 bases left in between. This chain's CDR3 is CASRSTTSGETQYF. The CDR3 nucleotides read TGCGCCAGCAGGTCGACTACCTCGGGGGAGACCCAGTACTTC.

This clone came up once. V gene TRBV19 combines with J gene TRBJ2-7, with TRBD1 matching over 7 bases. The CDR3 runs to 12 residues. Per germline, CDR1 LNHDA and CDR2 SQIVND (reference sequence). Germline trimming cut 6 bases from V and 3 bases from J; bases unmatched to any gene: 2. The CDR3 spells CASRDRLYEQYF. In DNA, the CDR3 is TGTGCCAGTAGGGACAGGCTCTACGAGCAGTACTTC.

The chain couples TRBV4-1 to TRBJ2-6; the D gene is possibly TRBD2 (7 bases). Trimming took 4 bases from V and 0 from J, leaving 19 bases between them. In germline, CDR1 is MGHRA, CDR2 YSYEKL. This CDR3 comprises 19 residues. The CDR3 coding sequence is TGCGCCAGCAGCCCCCAACCTCGGGGGGCCTTCTCTGGGGCCAACGTCCTGACTTTC. It yields the protein CASSPQPRGAFSGANVLTF.

In its sample, this clone was seen a few times. V is TRBV6-5 and J is TRBJ2-2; D is ambiguous. This CDR3 comprises 15 residues. Germline CDR1 and CDR2: MNHEY and SVGAGI. V was clipped by 10 bases and J by 4 bases, with 19 bases between them. The CDR3 reads CATQRVPKGTGELFF. CDR3 DNA sequence: TGTGCCACCCAACGGGTCCCCAAAGGCACCGGGGAGCTGTTTTTT.

V usage is TRBV15 and J usage is TRBJ1-2; 7 nucleotides match TRBD1. The V segment lost 0 bases and the J segment 4 bases; nucleotides outside the gene matches: 2. Germline CDR1 and CDR2: LNHNV and YYDKDF (reference sequence). The CDR3 extends over 14 amino acids. CDR3 sequence reads: CATSRETGPYGYTF. The CDR3 DNA follows: TGTGCCACCAGCAGAGAGACAGGGCCCTATGGCTACACCTTC. Using reference TRBV15 and TRBJ1-2 for the parts outside the CDR3, the full variable domain is DAMVIQNPRYQVTQFGKPVTLSCSQTLNHNVMYWYQQKSSQAPKLLFHYYDKDFNNEADTPDNFQSRRPNTSFCFLDIRSPGLGDTAMYLCATSRETGPYGYTFGSGTRLTVV.